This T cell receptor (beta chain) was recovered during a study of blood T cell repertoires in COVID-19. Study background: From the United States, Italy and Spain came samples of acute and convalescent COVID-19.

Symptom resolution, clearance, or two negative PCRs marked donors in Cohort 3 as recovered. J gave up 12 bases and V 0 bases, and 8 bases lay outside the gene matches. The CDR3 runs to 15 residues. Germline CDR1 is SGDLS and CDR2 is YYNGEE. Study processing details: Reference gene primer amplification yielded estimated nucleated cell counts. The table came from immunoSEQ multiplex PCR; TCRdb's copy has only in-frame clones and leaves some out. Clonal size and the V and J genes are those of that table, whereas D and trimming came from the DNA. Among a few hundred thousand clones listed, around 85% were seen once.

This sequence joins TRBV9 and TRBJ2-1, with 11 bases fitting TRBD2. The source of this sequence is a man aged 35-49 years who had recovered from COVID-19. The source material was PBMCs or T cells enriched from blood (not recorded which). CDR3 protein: CASSVEGSGRAGQFF. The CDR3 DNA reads TGTGCCAGCAGCGTAGAAGGTAGCGGGAGGGCCGGGCAGTTCTTC.